The present TCR beta chain was sequenced within a study of blood T cell repertoires in COVID-19. Libraries were prepared by immunoSEQ multiplex PCR; TCRdb keeps only in-frame clonotypes and omits some of them. The top ten hold roughly 0.69% of the sample, which has fewer than 250,000 clones, less than 90% seen once. This CDR3 is 16 amino acids long. The germline V gene has CDR1 KGHSH and CDR2 LQKENI. The ends were cut back, 0 bases at V and 0 bases at J, with 8 bases in the middle. The sequencing input was peripheral blood. The chain links TRBV18 to TRBJ1-4; D call uncertain. The source is a man aged 35 to 55 with acute or convalescent COVID-19. The CDR3 DNA reads as TGTGCCAGCTCACCACCGAGGGTTACAACTAATGAAAAACTGTTTTTT. Translating gives CASSPPRVTTNEKLFF.